This entry lists 30 T cell receptor beta chains sequenced from one sample in a study of blood T cell repertoires in COVID-19. The data were produced by immunoSEQ multiplex PCR, yet TCRdb's version contains in-frame clones alone and is incomplete. The repertoire consists of fewer than 350,000 clones, with about 87% occurring once and the leading ten covering just over 9.5%. Sequencing was performed on peripheral blood. The receptors originated from a man younger than 40 with COVID-19, enrolled during active disease.

The chain's CDR3 is CASSPGTGLSYEQYF. Here the CDR3 DNA reads TGTGCCAGCAGCCCCGGGACAGGGCTCTCCTACGAGCAGTACTTC. The chain carries TRBV7-3 and TRBJ2-7; 9 nucleotides align to TRBD1. Unmatched junction bases numbered 5, after V lost 5 bases and J lost 0 bases. CDR1 and CDR2 (germline): SGHTA, FQGTGA. This CDR3 has 15 amino acids.

The rearrangement links TRBV30 to TRBJ1-3; 7 bases agree with TRBD1. The CDR3 sequence is 14 residues long. Germline CDR1 and CDR2: GTSNPN and SVGIG (reference sequence). The V and J ends lost 3 bases and 3 bases, in that order; junction bases with no gene match: 5. DNA for the CDR3: TGTGCCTGGAGCTCCGGGACAGATGGAAACACCATATATTTT. This gives the protein CAWSSGTDGNTIYF.

The rearrangement uses TRBV3-1 (or the pseudogene TRBV3-2) and TRBJ1-5; D is unresolved. Trimming removed 1 base from V and 0 bases from J, with 10 bases in between. The CDR3 covers 16 residues. CDR1 and CDR2 from the germline V gene are LGHDT and YNNKEL (reference sequence). DNA for the CDR3: TGTGCCAGCAGCCAAGGAGGCGGAGATAGCAATCAGCCCCAGCATTTT. It specifies CASSQGGGDSNQPQHF.

V usage is TRBV6-5 and J usage is TRBJ1-3; D might be TRBD1 (5 bases). V lost 0 bases and J 3 bases, leaving 12 bases between the germline ends. From germline, CDR1 is MNHEY and CDR2 SVGAGI. The CDR3 has 16 amino acids. The CDR3 DNA is TGTGCCAGCAGTTACTCGGTTCAGGGTGGTGGAAACACCATATATTTT. Translation: CASSYSVQGGGNTIYF.

This chain connects TRBV27 to TRBJ2-2; D unclear. The CDR3 runs to 15 residues. Trimming left V 2 bases short and J 2 bases short, with 9 bases between. Germline CDR1 reads MNHEY; CDR2 reads SMNVEV (reference sequence). The CDR3 here is CASSLEWSNTGELFF. The CDR3 DNA is TGTGCCAGCAGTTTAGAGTGGAGTAACACCGGGGAGCTGTTTTTT.

The chain combines TRBV7-9 with TRBJ2-1, with 15 bases lining up with TRBD2. Germline CDR1 and CDR2: SEHNR and FQNEAQ (reference sequence). This CDR3 comprises 15 residues. Trimming at V came to 5 bases and at J to 8 bases, leaving 4 bases not matched to a gene. CDR3 sequence: CASSRTSGGAYEQFF. The CDR3 nucleotides read TGTGCCAGCAGCCGGACTAGCGGGGGGGCCTATGAGCAGTTCTTC. Complete variable domain (other parts from reference TRBV7-9 and TRBJ2-1): DTGVSQNPRHKITKRGQNVTFRCDPISEHNRLYWYRQTLGQGPEFLTYFQNEAQLEKSRLLSDRFSAERPKGSFSTLEIQRTEQGDSAMYLCASSRTSGGAYEQFFGPGTRLTVL.

The chain combines TRBV19 with TRBJ1-2; D is uncertain. Trimming removed 4 bases at V and 6 bases at J, with 12 bases between. This CDR3 contains 13 residues. Germline lookup yields CDR1 LNHDA and CDR2 SQIVND (reference sequence). The CDR3 protein is CASSSPFRNGYTF. CDR3 coding DNA: TGTGCCAGTAGTAGCCCTTTCAGGAATGGCTACACCTTC.

The chain has TRBV7-3 and TRBJ2-5, with 11 bases aligning to TRBD2. This CDR3 is 14 amino acids long. With V trimmed by 6 bases and J by 4 bases, 4 bases remained unmatched. Germline CDR1 reads SGHTA; CDR2 reads FQGTGA. The CDR3: CASSIAGGLETQYF. The CDR3 coding sequence is TGTGCCAGCAGTATAGCGGGGGGGCTAGAGACCCAGTACTTC.

CDR3 DNA: TGTGCCAGCCTCGACAGGGGGCATCGGGATGGCTACACCTTC. It codes for CASLDRGHRDGYTF. The chain uses TRBV7-8 and TRBJ1-2; 10 nucleotides match TRBD1. V lost 8 bases and J lost 6; bases outside the gene matches: 9. The CDR3 extends over 14 amino acids. Germline V lookup: CDR1 SGHVS, CDR2 FQNEAQ.

The V gene is TRBV29-1, the J gene TRBJ2-2, with 10 bases aligning to TRBD1. Germline lookup yields CDR1 SQVTM and CDR2 ANQGSEA. The CDR3 has 15 residues. The V segment lost 7 bases and the J segment 3 bases; nucleotides outside the gene matches: 8. CDR3 amino acids: CSARDRGRDTGELFF. CDR3 nucleotides: TGCAGCGCCCGGGACAGGGGAAGAGACACCGGGGAGCTGTTTTTT.

The rearrangement links TRBV24-1 to TRBJ2-5; possible D gene TRBD1, 6 bases. CDR1 and CDR2 from the germline V gene are KGHDR and SFDVKD. The CDR3 runs to 16 residues. Between the trimmed V and J ends, which lost 3 bases and 3 bases, there was a span of 16 bases. CDR3 protein: CATSDPRQGNKETQYF. The CDR3 region has the DNA TGTGCCACCAGTGATCCCCGGCAGGGGAACAAAGAGACCCAGTACTTC.

The rearrangement links TRBV4-1 to TRBJ2-7; 8 nucleotides agree with TRBD1. CDR1 is MGHRA, CDR2 YSYEKL, per germline. This CDR3 is built from 13 residues. With V trimmed by 3 bases and J by 4 bases, 2 bases remained unmatched. Written as DNA, the CDR3 is TGCGCCAGCAGCCACCGACAGGGGTACGAGCAGTACTTC. This gives the protein CASSHRQGYEQYF.

The V and J genes are TRBV10-3 and TRBJ2-1; 10 bases map to TRBD1. V trimming: 5 bases; J trimming: 7 bases; junction bases outside the gene matches: 11. The CDR3 totals 16 residues. The germline V gene has CDR1 ENHRY and CDR2 SYGVKD. CDR3 in DNA: TGTGCCATCAGTCCCTCCGGGACAGGGGAGAGTAATGAGCAGTTCTTC. Protein sequence: CAISPSGTGESNEQFF.

This sequence joins TRBV6-5 and TRBJ1-4; maybe TRBD1 (5 bases). CDR1 MNHEY and CDR2 SVGAGI come from the germline V gene. Trimming shortened V by 2 bases and J by 4 bases, and 8 bases separated the two germline ends. This CDR3 has 14 amino acids. The CDR3 coding sequence is TGTGCCAGCAGTTACGGGGGGAATAATGAAAAACTGTTTTTT. Residues: CASSYGGNNEKLFF.

V usage is TRBV5-4 and J usage is TRBJ2-1; 8 nucleotides agree with TRBD2. V lost 4 bases to trimming and J lost 0 bases; unmatched junction nucleotides: 9. There are 17 residues in the CDR3. Looked up from germline, CDR1 is SGHNT and CDR2 is YYREEE (reference sequence). The CDR3 DNA reads as TGTGCCAGCAGCCTCTACTTAGCGGGGAACTCCTACAATGAGCAGTTCTTC. This encodes CASSLYLAGNSYNEQFF.

The V call is TRBV6-1, the J call TRBJ1-1; D remains unclear. CDR1 is MNHNS and CDR2 is SASEGT in the germline V gene. There are 13 residues in the CDR3. The V and J ends lost 2 bases and 4 bases respectively, with 8 bases between them. The CDR3 DNA sequence: TGTGCCAGCAGTGAATATGATAGCACTGAAGCTTTCTTT. It yields the protein CASSEYDSTEAFF.

The chain uses TRBV4-3 and TRBJ1-1; TRBD1 is a possible D gene (6 bases). The CDR3 is 16 amino acids. Germline V gene sequence: CDR1 LGHNA, CDR2 YSLEER. Between the trimmed V and J ends, which lost 3 bases and 0 bases, there was a span of 14 bases. Here the CDR3 DNA reads TGCGCCAGCAGCCAGCGAGCCGGGACAATGAACACTGAAGCTTTCTTT. It specifies CASSQRAGTMNTEAFF.

The chain employs TRBV27 and TRBJ1-2; no reliable D call. The V end was cut by 2 bases, the J end by 4 bases, with 23 bases between. The CDR3 is 18 amino acids. Per germline, CDR1 MNHEY and CDR2 SMNVEV (reference sequence). CDR3 nucleotide sequence: TGTGCCAGCAGTTTAGGAGGTGGGAAGTCCTTTGAAGCCTATGGCTACACCTTC. This codes for CASSLGGGKSFEAYGYTF.

The V and J genes are TRBV18 and TRBJ1-5, with 9 nucleotides matching TRBD1. With 5 bases clipped from V and 5 bases from J, the junction kept 7 bases outside the gene matches. From germline, CDR1 is KGHSH and CDR2 LQKENI. This CDR3 spans 15 amino acids. DNA for the CDR3: TGTGCCAGCTCATTAACGACAGGGGGATATCAGCCCCAGCATTTT. It translates to CASSLTTGGYQPQHF.

The rearrangement joins TRBV5-4 to TRBJ2-1, with 9 bases lining up with TRBD2. Germline V gives CDR1 SGHNT, CDR2 YYREEE (reference sequence). V lost 5 bases and J lost 2; bases outside the gene matches: 5. The CDR3 loop spans 15 amino acids. The CDR3 DNA sequence: TGTGCCAGCAGACCTAGCGGGACAACCTACAATGAGCAGTTCTTC. It is translated as CASRPSGTTYNEQFF.

The rearrangement links TRBV18 to TRBJ2-2; maybe TRBD1 (7 bases). The CDR3 has 16 amino acids. The V gene lost 3 bases and the J gene lost 1 base, with 12 bases spanning the gap. Germline V gene data show CDR1 as KGHSH and CDR2 as LQKENI. CDR3 nucleotide sequence: TGTGCCAGCTCACCGGAGGGGGCGATGAACACCGGGGAGCTGTTTTTT. Its protein is CASSPEGAMNTGELFF.

The rearrangement uses TRBV7-2 and TRBJ1-2; no clear D. V was cut by 8 bases and J by 7 bases, with 17 bases left in between. This CDR3 region has 13 residues. Germline V lookup: CDR1 SGHTA, CDR2 FQGNSA. CDR3 coding DNA: TGTGCCAGCTCCAAAAACGCGGCGATTGGCTACACCTTC. This gives the protein CASSKNAAIGYTF.

V and J are TRBV19 and TRBJ1-4, with 11 bases that match TRBD1. This CDR3 region has 18 residues. Germline assignment: CDR1 LNHDA and CDR2 SQIVND (reference sequence). V lost 9 bases to trimming and J lost 0 bases; unmatched junction nucleotides: 12. The CDR3 region has the DNA TGTGCCAGCTCAATGAGGGGACAGGGGGGAACAACTAATGAAAAACTGTTTTTT. This sequence encodes CASSMRGQGGTTNEKLFF.

V is TRBV6-5 and J is TRBJ2-5, with D uncertain. V was pared by 5 bases and J by 2 bases, with 15 bases between. This CDR3 region has 15 residues. Looked up from germline, CDR1 is MNHEY and CDR2 is SVGAGI. This CDR3 reads CASSQFSARQETQYF. The CDR3 coding sequence is TGTGCCAGCAGTCAGTTCTCGGCGAGGCAAGAGACCCAGTACTTC.

The chain is built from TRBV5-1 and TRBJ1-4; 7 positions agree with TRBD1. Germline trimming cut 6 bases from V and 1 base from J; bases unmatched to any gene: 6. The CDR3 spans 15 residues. CDR1 is SGHRS, CDR2 YFSETQ, per germline. CDR3 in DNA: TGCGCCAGCACCGACAGGGTCGGAACTAATGAAAAACTGTTTTTT. It translates to CASTDRVGTNEKLFF.

The rearrangement uses TRBV18 and TRBJ2-2; weak D call: TRBD2 (5 bases). The germline V gene has CDR1 KGHSH and CDR2 LQKENI. Trimming took 0 bases from V and 2 from J, leaving 16 bases between them. The CDR3 runs to 18 residues. The CDR3 region has the DNA TGTGCCAGCTCACCACCCCGAGGGAGAGGGCCTAACACCGGGGAGCTGTTTTTT. Its protein is CASSPPRGRGPNTGELFF.

The chain carries TRBV3-1 (or the pseudogene TRBV3-2) and TRBJ2-5, with TRBD2 identical over 13 bases. From germline, CDR1 is LGHDT and CDR2 YNNKEL (reference sequence). V shed 3 bases, J shed 4 bases, and the junction held 5 bases outside the gene matches. CDR3 length equals 16 residues. CDR3 coding DNA: TGTGCCAGCAGCCATTGGACTAGCGGGAGCGGAGAGACCCAGTACTTC. Encoded protein: CASSHWTSGSGETQYF.

The V and J genes are TRBV7-3 and TRBJ1-1; D gene uncertain. The germline CDR1 and CDR2 sequences are SGHTA and FQGTGA. The V end lost 5 bases, the J end lost 1 base, and 8 bases lay between the germline ends. The CDR3 runs 13 residues. CDR3 sequence reads: CASSTGGNTEAFF. CDR3 DNA: TGTGCCAGCAGCACCGGAGGGAACACTGAAGCTTTCTTT.

This chain connects TRBV6-5 to TRBJ1-5; D is possibly TRBD1 (6 bases). V was cut by 6 bases and J by 4 bases, with 16 bases left in between. The CDR3 runs 15 residues. Germline CDR1 MNHEY, CDR2 SVGAGI. The CDR3: CASSLFPGQNQPQHF. In DNA, the CDR3 is TGTGCCAGCAGCTTATTCCCGGGACAAAATCAGCCCCAGCATTTT.

The chain employs TRBV6-5 and TRBJ2-7; a weak D match, TRBD2 (7 bases). This CDR3 spans 13 amino acids. Germline V gene lookup returns CDR1 MNHEY and CDR2 SVGAGI. Trimming left V 4 bases short and J 6 bases short, with 13 bases between. The DNA of the CDR3 is TGTGCCAGCAGTTTAGGGGGAGGGACCGAGCAGTACTTC. Its protein is CASSLGGGTEQYF.